This TCR beta chain was documented in a study of PD-L1 blockade in urothelial cancer (dated by TCRdb to 2016 to 2017). For context, the study as a whole: All patients started therapy in the mid-2010s and received atezolizumab 1,200 mg intravenously every 3 weeks. About 90% of the 29 patients were males with bladder-origin urothelial cancer, and 18 of 29 reported a prior smoking history. An ECOG performance status of 0 or 1 was recorded for the patients, and 0 to 3 prior chemotherapy regimens had been received by the patients. Blood samples were analyzed 3 weeks after the start of treatment (second dose) and 6 weeks after the start of treatment. Blood samples gave a median of approximately 150,000 T cells and roughly 83,000 unique TCRs, with a median clonality of approximately 0.08. The study, an exploratory multi-omic analysis, examined somatic, immune and clinical correlates of response to PD-L1 blockade with atezolizumab in urothelial cancer. Pretreatment tumor samples, along with matched peripheral blood serially collected before and after atezolizumab treatment, were subjected to TCR sequencing. Progression-free survival longer than 6 months counted as durable clinical benefit, and TCR features were additionally tested against both progression-free and overall survival. In the same patients, whole exome sequencing and RNA sequencing of pretreatment tumors were performed in addition to TCR sequencing. Eight to ten patients achieved durable clinical benefit and about 22 did not. Some 29 patients had pretreatment blood TCR-seq, 24 had at least one posttreatment blood collection, and 24 had tumor TCR-seq.

Concerning this clone itself: Its cognate antigen has yet to be identified. The input lacks base qualities; no much larger clone sits a single base away.

The sample's time point label is to be understood as: pretreatment peripheral blood. A cohort of 25 to 35 patients with locally advanced or metastatic urothelial carcinoma, treated at Memorial Sloan Kettering on a trial protocol, was included. Peripheral blood mononuclear cells were collected from each patient pretreatment and during treatment, giving between 1 and 8 total time points per patient. The Qiagen DNeasy Blood extraction kit was used to purify genomic DNA from total PBMCs and from tumor samples. PBMCs were collected pretreatment and during treatment, and were isolated and stored as previously described. Synthetic TCR analog templates were spiked into each PCR to estimate absolute template abundance from read counts. TCRbeta CDR3 regions were amplified from genomic DNA with bias-controlled V and J gene primers using the immunoSEQ assay. Rearranged TCRbeta segments were sequenced at approximately 20X coverage. Per the source publication's procedure: Clustering was used to correct sequencing errors, and CDR3s were annotated against IMGT so that V, D and J genes could be assigned. Only productive TCRbeta rearrangements were used in downstream analyses, excluding out-of-frame or stop-codon sequences. To compute clonality, Shannon entropy was normalized by the log of the number of unique productive sequences and then subtracted from one. Clones differing between time points or between blood and tumor were identified by Fisher's exact test with Benjamini-Hochberg correction at adjusted p below 0.01. TCRdb stores this immuneACCESS table with in-frame sequences only. Part of the clones is absent; in the studies checked, under half of the shortfall reflects unresolved V genes, and no reason is known for the rest. Clonal size and the V and J genes are those of that table, whereas D and trimming came from the DNA. A total of 87,000 or so clones appear in this sample, around 83% of them only once. The top ten clonotypes cover approximately 2.1% of the sample.

CDR1 MNHNY and CDR2 SVGAGI are derived from the germline V gene (reference sequence). V and J lose 6 bases and 2 bases, and a span of 13 bases separates them. The CDR3 covers 14 residues, taking in both the cysteine and the phenylalanine. Only the CDR3 DNA is retained, 42 bases long and in frame from the first base. Findings and caveats that apply to the study as a whole: Patients with durable benefit showed greater expansion of tumor-associated TCR clones in peripheral blood 3 weeks after starting treatment (n ≈ 22, p = 0.022). Because the sample size was small (n ≈ 27) and many exploratory analyses were performed, the results are intended to be hypothesis-generating. A pretreatment peripheral blood TCR clonality below the median was linked to improved progression-free and overall survival.

This specimen consisted of PBMCs, obtained around atezolizumab (anti-PD-L1) treatment. The V and J segments used are TRBV6-6 and TRBJ1-1; the D gene is not confidently resolved. The TCR sequence derives from a man in his sixties with urothelial cancer. Here the CDR3 is given as CASRTGVSNTEAFF. Read as DNA, the sequence is TGTGCCAGCAGAACGGGAGTGTCTAACACTGAAGCTTTCTTT.